This TCR beta chain derives from a study of T cell clonality in common variable immunodeficiency (dated by TCRdb to the mid-2010s). This clone was seen repeatedly, ten times or more. Its target antigen remains unknown. The CDR3 end is not reached by the read, which stops 3 residues before it; the germline J gene fills it in. Predominantly Caucasian heritage was noted among both the CVID patients and the healthy controls. Heparinized peripheral whole blood samples of about 4.5 to 9 ml were obtained from each donor. TCRbeta CDR3 repertoires were sequenced from genomic DNA of adults with common variable immune deficiency (CVID) and healthy adult controls. There were about 22 healthy adult volunteers in the control group (approximately 12 female and ten or so male), ranging in age from about 20 to 70 years, with a mean age of roughly 32. To isolate peripheral blood mononuclear cells, diluted blood was subjected to density centrifugation over Hypaque 1077 or Ficoll-Paque. Genomic DNA was extracted from unsorted mononuclear cells by Qiagen column purification or by a centrifugation-based method.

CVID samples and control samples contributed equivalent amounts of genomic DNA as sequencing input. For every sample, a 60 bp segment covering the rearranged TCRbeta CDR3 region was amplified and then sequenced. TCRbeta amplification used the immunoSEQ assay, a bias-corrected multiplex PCR with high-throughput sequencing. On the authors' methods: Each unique nucleotide sequence was treated as a clone and annotated with V, D and J genes, copy number and frequency. Sequences were labeled productive if in frame, and non-productive if out of frame or containing stop codons. As previously described, clonality was computed from Shannon's entropy. The predicted amino acid sequences of productive clones were used to derive the mean CDR3 Kyte-Doolittle hydropathy. Using the R hclust function, scaled V gene usage was clustered hierarchically with Manhattan distance and complete linkage. Sharing of clones by CDR3 amino acid sequence was evaluated by resampling 12 repertoires per group over 100 rounds. The repertoires were searched for 70 published EBV-specific and a few hundred published CMV-specific TCRbeta sequences. Analysis left out two CVID samples that produced under 10,000 sequences, so 40 to 50 CVID repertoires remained. Not all clones reach the TCRdb copy of this immuneACCESS table, which keeps in-frame sequences only. Checked studies attribute under half of the gap to unresolved V genes and leave the rest unexplained. D and trimming come from the DNA, and the V and J calls and clone size come from that table. This sample contains 30,000 to 40,000 clones, none of which is a singleton. The top ten constitute approximately 2.6% of the sample.

Unmatched junction bases come to 4, with V trimmed by 3 bases and J by 2 bases. The CDR3 runs 15 amino acids, cysteine and phenylalanine included. Sequencing covers 36 bases of the CDR3, shown here with the frame starting at base 1. Based on the germline V gene (reference sequence), the CDR1 and CDR2 sequences are LNHDA and SQIVND. Results the study describes overall, beyond this receptor: According to the authors, finding the cause of the higher clonality in CVID would require sequencing the repertoires of T cell subpopulations. CVID TCRbeta sequences were reported to have fewer deletions and N-nucleotide insertions and to lack highly modified clones with 13 or more V deletions. Even though DNA input was the same, control samples had an average of about 81,820 unique sequences each, compared with approximately 30,000 in CVID samples. TCRbeta clonality was higher in CVID subjects than in healthy controls (t-test p = 0.018), and the increase was most characteristic of about a third of subjects. Correlations of repertoire features with clinical complications were constrained by heterogeneity among patients within the CVID cohort. Fewer TCRbeta clones were shared among CVID subjects than among healthy controls (p < 0.0001).

Sequencing input: peripheral blood mononuclear cells. The V and J segments used are TRBV19 and TRBJ2-3, and 8 junction bases match TRBD2. This sequence was found in a person aged 18 to 75 in good health. The sequenced CDR3 bases are TGTGCCAGTAGTATTAGTAGCGGGAACACAGATACG. The translation is CASSISSGNTDT. The CDR3 as a whole reads CASSISSGNTDTQYF. With the rest looked up from the reference TRBV19 and TRBJ2-3 genes rather than sequenced, the full variable domain is DGGITQSPKYLFRKEGQNVTLSCEQNLNHDAMYWYRQDPGQGLRLIYYSQIVNDFQKGDIAEGYSVSREKKESFPLTVTSAQKNPTAFYLCASSISSGNTDTQYFGPGTRLTVL.